The text below deals with one T cell receptor (beta chain). Clones were read by immunoSEQ multiplex PCR, and TCRdb kept only the in-frame ones, dropping some. Of about 190,000 clones listed, roughly 81% are singletons. The sample originates from a study of blood T cell repertoires in COVID-19. The CDR3 is made up of 15 amino acids. J gave up 0 bases and V 4 bases, and 4 bases lay outside the gene matches. Germline V lookup: CDR1 SGDLS, CDR2 YYNGEE. This sequence was found in a woman between 65 and 79 years old with active or convalescent COVID-19. This chain uses TRBV9 with TRBJ2-1; 7 positions match TRBD2. The sequenced material came from peripheral blood. Here the CDR3 DNA reads TGTGCCAGCAGCTCTCGACTAGCCTCCTACAATGAGCAGTTCTTC. This codes for CASSSRLASYNEQFF.